These 31 T cell receptor beta chains were sequenced from one sample in a study of T cell repertoires in cytomegalovirus infection. TCRdb ran MiXCR on the reads and lists one entry per CDR3 protein. The data contain hundreds of thousands of distinct CDR3 sequences, about 11% of them singletons. The sample consisted of PBMCs. These receptor sequences come from a human donor in good health (CMV status not recorded). Some clones in this sample may be carry-over from other donors' samples.

This clonotype was seen at least ten times. V usage is TRBV6-1 and J usage is TRBJ2-7; 13 nucleotides match TRBD2. Per germline, CDR1 MNHNS and CDR2 SASEGT. V gave up 6 bases and J gave up 12 bases; unmatched junction bases: 17. The CDR3 length is 16 residues. The CDR3 DNA is TGTGCCAGCAGCCGCGCCGGGACTAGCGGGGAGATAAGGCTGTACTTC. It yields the protein CASSRAGTSGEIRLYF.

The chain is built from TRBV6-1 and TRBJ1-1; the match to TRBD1 covers 11 bases. The CDR3 runs 14 residues. CDR1 MNHNS and CDR2 SASEGT come from the germline V gene. Trimming removed 4 bases from V and 7 bases from J; junction bases left unmatched: 5. CDR3 sequence: CASSARTGGGEAFF. In DNA form, the CDR3 reads TGTGCCAGCAGTGCCCGGACAGGGGGCGGTGAAGCTTTCTTT.

This chain links TRBV20-1 with TRBJ1-1; 7 bases fit TRBD1. This CDR3 region has 12 residues. Germline V gene sequence: CDR1 DFQATT, CDR2 SNEGSKA (reference sequence). V was clipped by 7 bases and J by 5 bases; unmatched bases: 7. In DNA, the CDR3 is TGCAGTGTTCCGAACAGGGGAACTGAAGCTTTCTTT. This encodes CSVPNRGTEAFF.

This clonotype was detected a few times. This chain connects TRBV30 to TRBJ1-1; D gene unclear. The CDR3 is 11 residues long. The V gene's germline CDR1 is GTSNPN and CDR2 SVGIG (reference sequence). Trimming stripped 4 bases from V and 1 base from J, with 4 bases between. CDR3 nucleotides: TGTGCCTGGAAGGGGAACACTGAAGCTTTCTTT. It encodes CAWKGNTEAFF.

Many counts were recorded for this clonotype. The CDR3 is CASSLTPGSNTEAFF. The CDR3 nucleotides are TGTGCCAGCAGCCTAACCCCAGGGAGTAACACTGAAGCTTTCTTT. The genes are TRBV7-6 and TRBJ1-1, with D possibly being TRBD1 (5 bases). V shed 5 bases and J shed 2 bases, with 15 bases lying between them. The germline gives CDR1 SGHVS, CDR2 FNYEAQ. The CDR3 spans 15 residues.

Only a few counts were recorded for this clonotype. V usage is TRBV28 and J usage is TRBJ2-7; a weak D match, TRBD2 (7 bases). Trimming stripped 4 bases from V and 0 bases from J, with 19 bases between. The CDR3 is made up of 17 amino acids. CDR1 MDHEN and CDR2 SYDVKM come from the germline V gene. CDR3 residues: CASSSPGARGGSYEQYF. The DNA for the CDR3 is TGTGCCAGCAGTTCCCCGGGAGCAAGGGGGGGCTCCTACGAGCAGTACTTC.

This rearrangement joins TRBV28 to TRBJ2-7; tentative D call: TRBD1 (6 bases). V lost 3 bases, J lost 0 bases, and 24 bases lay in between. The CDR3 is 19 amino acids. Germline V lookup: CDR1 MDHEN, CDR2 SYDVKM. CDR3 sequence reads: CASSFLILTDRTSSYEQYF. In DNA, the CDR3 is TGTGCCAGCAGTTTCCTGATCCTAACCGACAGGACTTCCTCCTACGAGCAGTACTTC. The whole variable domain, remainder taken from reference TRBV28 and TRBJ2-7, is DVKVTQSSRYLVKRTGEKVFLECVQDMDHENMFWYRQDPGLGLRLIYFSYDVKMKEKGDIPEGYSVSREKKERFSLILESASTNQTSMYLCASSFLILTDRTSSYEQYFGPGTRLTVT.

This clonotype turned up a few times. The chain employs TRBV27 and TRBJ1-1; 9 nucleotides agree with TRBD1. The CDR3 contains 16 residues. CDR1 and CDR2 from the germline V gene are MNHEY and SMNVEV (reference sequence). The V gene end was trimmed by 8 bases and the J gene end by 0 bases; junction bases not matched to a gene: 10. The CDR3 DNA reads TGTGCCAGCCGCTTATCCGGGACAGGGATGAACACTGAAGCTTTCTTT. Protein product: CASRLSGTGMNTEAFF.

V and J are TRBV2 and TRBJ2-3; the D is unclear. Germline V lookup: CDR1 SNHLY, CDR2 FYNNEI. Trimming took 11 bases from V and 6 from J, leaving 9 bases between them. This CDR3 has 10 residues. In DNA form, the CDR3 reads TGTGCCTCGTTGGAGGATACGCAGTATTTT. This encodes CASLEDTQYF.

CDR3 DNA: TGTGCCAGCAGTTTACCAGGGGCGAACCCTTACGAGCAGTACTTC. Translation gives CASSLPGANPYEQYF. The V gene is TRBV28, the J gene TRBJ2-7, with D perhaps matching TRBD1 (6 bases). CDR1 and CDR2 (germline): MDHEN, SYDVKM. CDR3 size: 15 residues. V shed 2 bases and J shed 4 bases, with 15 bases lying between them.

The J gene is TRBJ2-7, the V gene TRBV29-1; D is uncertain. Germline V gene sequence: CDR1 SQVTM, CDR2 ANQGSEA. Between the trimmed V and J ends, which lost 6 bases and 2 bases, there was a span of 17 bases. The CDR3 is 14 amino acids. This CDR3 reads CSVSAMGPTYEQYF. DNA of the CDR3: TGCAGCGTAAGCGCAATGGGTCCAACCTACGAGCAGTACTTC.

This clonotype was detected a few times. The gene calls are TRBV3-1 and TRBJ1-1; D uncertain. Trimming took off 4 bases at V and 3 bases at J, with 9 bases between the two ends. The CDR3 is 13 amino acids. The germline V gene encodes CDR1 LGHDT and CDR2 YNNKEL (reference sequence). CDR3 DNA: TGTGCCAGCAGCCCGTCGATGGACACTGAAGCTTTCTTT. Residues: CASSPSMDTEAFF. Supplemented by reference TRBV3-1 and TRBJ1-1, the full variable domain reads DTAVSQTPKYLVTQMGNDKSIKCEQNLGHDTMYWYKQDSKKFLKIMFSYNNKELIINETVPNRFSPKSPDKAHLNLHINSLELGDSAVYFCASSPSMDTEAFFGQGTRLTVV.

The chain couples TRBV18 to TRBJ2-6; D gene uncertain. V lost 2 bases to trimming and J lost 0 bases, with 5 bases between them. The length of the CDR3 is 15 residues. Germline CDR1 and CDR2: KGHSH and LQKENI. This chain's CDR3 is CASSPEFSGANVLTF. CDR3 coding DNA: TGTGCCAGCTCACCAGAGTTCTCTGGGGCCAACGTCCTGACTTTC.

This clonotype has a handful of counts. V usage is TRBV5-4 and J usage is TRBJ1-2; D gene uncertain. Trimming removed 6 bases from V and 7 bases from J, with 19 bases in between. The germline V gene encodes CDR1 SGHNT and CDR2 YYREEE (reference sequence). The CDR3 extends over 14 amino acids. CDR3 sequence: CASIPTGGSGGYTF. The DNA of the CDR3 is TGTGCCAGCATCCCGACGGGCGGATCGGGTGGCTACACCTTC.

This clonotype was detected ten times or more. V gene TRBV7-9 combines with J gene TRBJ1-5; TRBD1 aligns across 9 bases. Germline V CDR1 and CDR2: SEHNR, FQNEAQ (reference sequence). The CDR3 is 18 amino acids. J gave up 3 bases and V 0 bases, and 9 bases lay outside the gene matches. The CDR3 loop reads CASSLAIGTGWNNQPQHF. The CDR3 coding sequence is TGTGCCAGCAGCTTAGCGATCGGGACAGGGTGGAACAATCAGCCCCAGCATTTT.

This clonotype has more than one count but fewer than ten. The V call is TRBV9, the J call TRBJ1-5, with D maybe TRBD1 (6 bases). The CDR3 is 14 amino acids. The germline gives CDR1 SGDLS, CDR2 YYNGEE. The ends were cut back, 0 bases at V and 2 bases at J, with 6 bases in the middle. Here the CDR3 reads CASSVGTGNQPQHF. The CDR3 region has the DNA TGTGCCAGCAGCGTAGGGACAGGCAATCAGCCCCAGCATTTT.

The rearrangement links TRBV5-1 to TRBJ2-7; D ambiguous. V shed 0 bases and J shed 7 bases, with 11 bases lying between them. CDR3 length: 13 residues. CDR1 is SGHRS, CDR2 YFSETQ, per germline. CDR3 nucleotides: TGCGCCAGCAGCTTGGAGCCAGCTGGGGAGCAGTACTTC. Translation: CASSLEPAGEQYF. Complete variable domain (other parts from reference TRBV5-1 and TRBJ2-7): KAGVTQTPRYLIKTRGQQVTLSCSPISGHRSVSWYQQTPGQGLQFLFEYFSETQRNKGNFPGRFSGRQFSNSRSEMNVSTLELGDSALYLCASSLEPAGEQYFGPGTRLTVT.

Many counts were recorded for this clonotype. V is TRBV6-1 and J is TRBJ2-3; 8 bases fit TRBD2. The junction had 7 bases not matched to a gene; V was cut back by 8 bases and J by 0 bases. The length of the CDR3 is 15 residues. The germline gives CDR1 MNHNS, CDR2 SASEGT. CDR3 sequence: CASRGLAGSTDTQYF. Here the CDR3 DNA reads TGTGCCAGCCGTGGGCTAGCGGGCAGCACAGATACGCAGTATTTT.

The rearrangement uses TRBV7-3 and TRBJ1-1, with D perhaps matching TRBD1 (5 bases). V gave up 1 base and J gave up 1 base, with 13 bases separating them. This CDR3 has 16 amino acids. Germline CDR1 and CDR2: SGHTA and FQGTGA. This chain's CDR3 is CASSLIPGRQNTEAFF. In DNA form, the CDR3 reads TGTGCCAGCAGCTTAATTCCGGGACGGCAGAACACTGAAGCTTTCTTT. Variable domain in full (rest from reference TRBV7-3 and TRBJ1-1): GAGVSQTPSNKVTEKGKYVELRCDPISGHTALYWYRQSLGQGPEFLIYFQGTGAADDSGLPNDRFFAVRPEGSVSTLKIQRTERGDSAVYLCASSLIPGRQNTEAFFGQGTRLTVV.

This clonotype has ten or more counts. This chain uses TRBV7-2 with TRBJ2-7, with D unclear. Trimming cost V 5 bases and J 3 bases, with 5 bases left between them. This CDR3 has 11 residues. Germline V CDR1 and CDR2: SGHTA, FQGNSA. The CDR3 DNA follows: TGTGCCAGCAGCATCATCTACGAGCAGTACTTC. Translation: CASSIIYEQYF.

Turning to this clonotype: This may be a read error, as it is one base from a much larger clone. V usage is TRBV7-9 and J usage is TRBJ2-1, with D perhaps TRBD2 (6 bases). Germline V gene sequence: CDR1 SEHNR, CDR2 FQNEAQ (reference sequence). Trimming left V 3 bases short and J 8 bases short, with 17 bases between. There are 15 residues in the CDR3. In DNA form, the CDR3 reads TGTGCCAGCAGCTTGGGATCCGGGACGGGAGATGAGCAGTTCTTC. Protein product: CASSLGSGTGDEQFF.

The chain links TRBV5-4 to TRBJ2-1; 9 bases agree with TRBD2. This CDR3 has 15 amino acids. The J segment lost 5 bases and the V segment lost 4 bases, leaving 7 bases of the junction unmatched. Per germline, CDR1 SGHNT and CDR2 YYREEE (reference sequence). The CDR3 bases are TGTGCCAGCAGCACACTAGCGGGCGTTAACAATGAGCAGTTCTTC. This sequence encodes CASSTLAGVNNEQFF.

This rearrangement joins TRBV28 to TRBJ1-2, with a possible D match to TRBD1 (6 bases). This CDR3 spans 15 amino acids. Germline CDR1 MDHEN, CDR2 SYDVKM. V was clipped by 5 bases and J by 6 bases, with 19 bases between them. CDR3 DNA: TGTGCCAGCAGTAGCCCCCGGTTGGGGGCAGATGGCTACACCTTC. The encoded protein is CASSSPRLGADGYTF.

This clonotype was seen ten or more times. The rearrangement joins TRBV7-9 to TRBJ2-1; 7 nucleotides match TRBD2. V dropped 5 bases and J dropped 3; count of bases not matched to a gene: 4. Germline values: CDR1 SEHNR, CDR2 FQNEAQ (reference sequence). The CDR3 spans 14 residues. The CDR3 nucleotides read TGTGCCAGCAGCCGTACTAGCGTCTACAATGAGCAGTTCTTC. It codes for CASSRTSVYNEQFF.

Written as DNA, the CDR3 is TGTGCCAGCAGCCCGAAAGCCGGGTCCATCTACGAGCAGTACTTC. It codes for CASSPKAGSIYEQYF. This sequence joins TRBV7-9 and TRBJ2-7; D gene unclear. CDR1 is SEHNR, CDR2 FQNEAQ, per germline (reference sequence). This CDR3 spans 15 amino acids. V was pared by 5 bases and J by 3 bases, with 17 bases between.

V usage is TRBV18 and J usage is TRBJ2-1; D might be TRBD2 (5 bases). Germline CDR1 KGHSH, CDR2 LQKENI. Trimming stripped 6 bases from V and 8 bases from J, with 14 bases between. The CDR3 covers 13 residues. In DNA, the CDR3 is TGTGCCAGCTCCCCGGACTCCGGGGATGAGCAGTTCTTC. Its translation: CASSPDSGDEQFF. The full variable domain, with the rest looked up from reference TRBV18 and TRBJ2-1, is NAGVMQNPRHLVRRRGQEARLRCSPMKGHSHVYWYRQLPEEGLKFMVYLQKENIIDESGMPKERFSAEFPKEGPSILRIQQVVRGDSAAYFCASSPDSGDEQFFGPGTRLTVL.

In this sample, this clonotype turned up many times. V usage is TRBV5-1 and J usage is TRBJ2-5; 9 positions match TRBD2. CDR1 and CDR2 (germline): SGHRS, YFSETQ. V shed 0 bases, J shed 3 bases, and the junction held 6 bases outside the gene matches. CDR3 length: 16 amino acids. CDR3 loop: CASSLASPSGKETQYF. CDR3 nucleotide sequence: TGCGCCAGCAGCTTGGCCTCTCCTAGCGGGAAAGAGACCCAGTACTTC.

The sample holds many counts of this clonotype. The rearrangement links TRBV7-9 to TRBJ2-7, with D possibly being TRBD1 (7 bases). Germline lookup yields CDR1 SEHNR and CDR2 FQNEAQ (reference sequence). The CDR3 loop spans 15 amino acids. Trimming stripped 1 base from V and 6 bases from J, with 16 bases between. CDR3 sequence (DNA): TGTGCCAGCAGCTTAGGGAGGGGGCAGGGGATCGAGCAGTACTTC. It codes for CASSLGRGQGIEQYF.

The J gene is TRBJ1-1, the V gene TRBV14; D remains ambiguous. CDR1 and CDR2 from the germline V gene are SGHDN and FVKESK. CDR3 size: 19 residues. V gave up 0 bases and J gave up 1 base, with 21 bases separating them. The CDR3 sequence is CASSQDSGSSWAWNTEAFF. The CDR3 nucleotides are TGTGCCAGCAGCCAAGATAGCGGCTCTAGTTGGGCTTGGAACACTGAAGCTTTCTTT.

The table lists this clonotype with many counts. This chain links TRBV7-8 with TRBJ2-1; TRBD2 matches 8 bases. V shed 5 bases and J 4 bases; nucleotides not matched to a gene: 10. The CDR3 spans 16 residues. Germline V gives CDR1 SGHVS, CDR2 FQNEAQ. The CDR3 protein is CASSPKGTSTYNEQFF. In DNA, the CDR3 is TGTGCCAGCAGCCCGAAGGGGACTAGTACTTACAATGAGCAGTTCTTC. The variable domain in full, with the rest retrieved from reference TRBV7-8 and TRBJ2-1, is GAGVSQSPRYKVAKRGQDVALRCDPISGHVSLFWYQQALGQGPEFLTYFQNEAQLDKSGLPSDRFFAERPEGSVSTLKIQRTQQEDSAVYLCASSPKGTSTYNEQFFGPGTRLTVL.

This clonotype has a count of ten or more. The gene calls are TRBV24-1 and TRBJ2-2; the D is unclear. CDR1 and CDR2 (germline): KGHDR, SFDVKD. V shed 5 bases and J shed 0 bases, with 6 bases lying between them. There are 14 residues in the CDR3. In nucleotides, the CDR3 is TGTGCCACCAGTGGATCCGCGAACACCGGGGAGCTGTTTTTT. The encoded protein is CATSGSANTGELFF.